This T cell receptor beta chain was captured in a study of cytomegalovirus exposure and HLA in healthy donors. This clone came up once. This CDR3 is built from 14 residues. V gave up 0 bases and J gave up 8 bases; unmatched junction bases: 9. Germline values: CDR1 GTSNPN, CDR2 SVGIG (reference sequence). Primers: 60 Vbeta forward and 13 Jbeta reverse. Sequenced by immunoSEQ multiplex PCR; TCRdb stores in-frame clones only, minus some. The sample has 150,000 to 200,000 clones, about 75% seen once; the top ten hold roughly 2%. Healthy bone marrow donors formed the donor group. The chain joins TRBV30 to TRBJ1-2; 7 nucleotides agree with TRBD1. The receptor comes from a female donor in good health and CMV-seronegative. Sequenced material: PBMCs. This CDR3 is CAWSVTGARSGYTF. In DNA, the CDR3 is TGTGCCTGGAGTGTAACAGGGGCCCGGAGCGGCTACACCTTC.